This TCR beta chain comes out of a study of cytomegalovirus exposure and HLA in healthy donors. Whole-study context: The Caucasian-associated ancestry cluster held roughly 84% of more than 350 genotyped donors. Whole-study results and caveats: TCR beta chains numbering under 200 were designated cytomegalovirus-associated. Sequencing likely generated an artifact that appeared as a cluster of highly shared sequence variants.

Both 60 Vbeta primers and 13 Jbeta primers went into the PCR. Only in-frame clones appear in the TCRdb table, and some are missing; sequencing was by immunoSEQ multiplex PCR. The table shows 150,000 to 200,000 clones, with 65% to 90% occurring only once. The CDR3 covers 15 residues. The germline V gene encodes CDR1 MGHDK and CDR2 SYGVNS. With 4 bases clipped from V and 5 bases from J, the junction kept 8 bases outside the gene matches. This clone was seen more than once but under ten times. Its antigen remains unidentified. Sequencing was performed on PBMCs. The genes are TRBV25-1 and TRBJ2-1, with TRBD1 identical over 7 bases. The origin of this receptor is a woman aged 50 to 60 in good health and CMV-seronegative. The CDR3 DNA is TGTGCCAGCAGTGTGACAGGGAATTCTGACAATGAGCAGTTCTTC. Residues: CASSVTGNSDNEQFF.